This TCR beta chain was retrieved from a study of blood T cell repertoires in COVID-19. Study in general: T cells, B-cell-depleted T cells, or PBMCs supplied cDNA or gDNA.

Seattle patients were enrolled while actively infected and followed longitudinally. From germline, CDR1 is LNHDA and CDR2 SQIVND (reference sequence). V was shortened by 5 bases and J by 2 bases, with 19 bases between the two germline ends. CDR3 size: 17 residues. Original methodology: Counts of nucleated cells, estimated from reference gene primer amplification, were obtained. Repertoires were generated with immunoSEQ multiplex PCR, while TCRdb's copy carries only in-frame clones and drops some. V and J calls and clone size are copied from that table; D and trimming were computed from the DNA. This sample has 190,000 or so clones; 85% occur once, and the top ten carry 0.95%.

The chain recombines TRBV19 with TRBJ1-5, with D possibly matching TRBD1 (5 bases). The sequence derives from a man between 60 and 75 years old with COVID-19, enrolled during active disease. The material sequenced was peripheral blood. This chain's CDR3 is CASSHQGLRGGNQPQHF. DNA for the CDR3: TGTGCCAGTAGTCACCAGGGACTTCGAGGTGGCAATCAGCCCCAGCATTTT.